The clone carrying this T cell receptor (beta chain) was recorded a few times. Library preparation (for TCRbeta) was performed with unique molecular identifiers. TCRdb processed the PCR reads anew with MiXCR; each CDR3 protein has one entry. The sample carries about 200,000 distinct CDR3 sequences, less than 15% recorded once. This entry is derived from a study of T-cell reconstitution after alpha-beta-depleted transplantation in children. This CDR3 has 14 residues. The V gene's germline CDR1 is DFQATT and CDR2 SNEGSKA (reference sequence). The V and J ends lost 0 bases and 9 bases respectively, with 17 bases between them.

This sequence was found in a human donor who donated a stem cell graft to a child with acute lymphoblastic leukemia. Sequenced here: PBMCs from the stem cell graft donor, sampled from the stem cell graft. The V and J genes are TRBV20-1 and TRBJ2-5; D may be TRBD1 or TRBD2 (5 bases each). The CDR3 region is CSARETGELGAQYF. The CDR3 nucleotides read TGCAGTGCTAGAGAAACAGGCGAACTAGGGGCCCAGTACTTC.